Sequencing of this T cell receptor beta chain was carried out in a study of identical twins. Study-wide findings and caveats: Abundant beta clonotypes from cord blood bore fewer insertions; memory repertoires lacked this pattern.

TCRdb reprocessed the 5' RACE reads with MiXCR, giving one entry per CDR3 protein. The data hold about 240,000 distinct CDR3 sequences, with 6% to 8.5% observed a single time. Germline CDR1 and CDR2: SGDLS and YYNGEE. V was pared by 0 bases and J by 4 bases, with 2 bases of the junction left unmatched. The CDR3 runs to 15 residues. This clonotype was recorded many times. What it recognizes is unknown. A further study also used this sample, focusing on yellow fever vaccine responses in identical twins. As that study records: Twins' T cell vaccine responses reportedly looked partly convergent, partly personalized.

The chain combines TRBV9 with TRBJ2-1; 9 bases are shared with TRBD2. The specimen was CD8+ T cells sorted from blood. The TCR was taken from a woman aged 18-29 years in good health. CDR3 in DNA: TGTGCCAGCAGCGTAGCTAGCGGGGCTTACAATGAGCAGTTCTTC. Protein: CASSVASGAYNEQFF.